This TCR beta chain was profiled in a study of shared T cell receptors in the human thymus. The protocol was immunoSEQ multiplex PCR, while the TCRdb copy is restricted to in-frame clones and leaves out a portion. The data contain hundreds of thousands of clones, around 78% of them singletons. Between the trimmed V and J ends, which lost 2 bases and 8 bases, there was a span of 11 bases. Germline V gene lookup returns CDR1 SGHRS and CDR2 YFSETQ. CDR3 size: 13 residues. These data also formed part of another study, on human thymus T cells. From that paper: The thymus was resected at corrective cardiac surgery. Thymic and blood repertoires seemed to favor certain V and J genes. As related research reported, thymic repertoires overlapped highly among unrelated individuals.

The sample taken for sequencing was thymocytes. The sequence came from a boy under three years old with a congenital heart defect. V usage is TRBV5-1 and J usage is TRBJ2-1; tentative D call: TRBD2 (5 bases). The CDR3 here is CASSLGLADEQFF. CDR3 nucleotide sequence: TGCGCCAGCAGCTTAGGACTCGCCGATGAGCAGTTCTTC. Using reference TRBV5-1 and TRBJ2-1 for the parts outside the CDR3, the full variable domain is KAGVTQTPRYLIKTRGQQVTLSCSPISGHRSVSWYQQTPGQGLQFLFEYFSETQRNKGNFPGRFSGRQFSNSRSEMNVSTLELGDSALYLCASSLGLADEQFFGPGTRLTVL.